The rows below give T cell receptor beta chains drawn from one sample of a study of glioma-infiltrating T cells. TCRdb passed the multiplex PCR reads through MiXCR, listing each CDR3 protein once. The data hold around 90,000 distinct CDR3 sequences, with 35% to 50% observed a single time. The sequencing sample was made of glioma tissue, nonneoplastic brain tissue, or PBMCs (not recorded which). Source of these receptors: a human donor with low-grade glioma or glioblastoma, undergoing nonglioma brain surgery, or in good health (not recorded which). Each CDR3 is given with its conserved first and last residue. The D gene is left open where the match is weak. Rows give clone size only sometimes, using once, few, many, or a class for an expanded clone.

-	TRBV4-1	TRBJ2-7	-	TGCGCCAGCAGCTTCAACACAGCCTACGGGCAGTACTTC	CASSFNTAYGQYF
-	TRBV6-2/TRBV6-3	TRBJ1-4	-	TGTGCCAGCAACTCAGGGAAAGTTGCAACTAATGAAAAACTGTTTTTT	CASNSGKVATNEKLFF
many	TRBV5-1	TRBJ1-1	TRBD1	TGCGCCAGCAGCTTGGCTCAGGGGGGCTCTGAAGCTTTCTTT	CASSLAQGGSEAFF
-	TRBV4-1	TRBJ2-7	-	TGCGCCAGCAGCCAAGCTATCCAGGGGGGGAACGAGCAGTACTTC	CASSQAIQGGNEQYF
-	TRBV20-1	TRBJ2-7	TRBD1	TGCAGTGCTATGGCAGGACAGGGCCACGAGCAGTACTTC	CSAMAGQGHEQYF
many	TRBV9	TRBJ1-4	-	TGTGCCAGCAGCGGCAGGTTTGCTGAAAAACTGTTTTTT	CASSGRFAEKLFF
many	TRBV7-2	TRBJ2-7	TRBD2	TGTGCCAGCAGCCACCGGGGGACTAGCGGAGAATACGAGCAGTACTTC	CASSHRGTSGEYEQYF
few	TRBV5-6	TRBJ2-3	TRBD2	TGTGCCAGCAGCTTGAGAGCGGGAGTCGTCGCAGATACGCAGTATTTT	CASSLRAGVVADTQYF
many	TRBV7-2	TRBJ2-3	-	TGTGCCAGCAGCTTCGGTAGGGGGACCACAGATACGCAGTATTTT	CASSFGRGTTDTQYF
-	TRBV3-1	TRBJ1-6	TRBD1	TGTGCCGGCGGACAGGGATCGGGTTCACCCATCCACTTT	CAGGQGSGSPIHF
many	TRBV20-1	TRBJ1-1	-	TGCAGTGCTAGAGGGAACACTGAAGCTTTCTTT	CSARGNTEAFF
-	TRBV4-1	TRBJ1-1	-	TGCGCCAGCAGCCACCCAGGCGGGCTGGCTGGAGCTTTCTTT	CASSHPGGLAGAFF
many	TRBV28	TRBJ1-2	TRBD1	TGTGCCAGCAGTTTACAACAGGGGTATGGCTACACCTTC	CASSLQQGYGYTF
many	TRBV28	TRBJ1-3	TRBD1	TGTGCCAGCAGGGCCCGACAGGGAACGGGAGGAAACACCATATATTTT	CASRARQGTGGNTIYF
many	TRBV7-9	TRBJ1-1	-	TGTGCCAGCAGCCCCTTAAATGTCTCCAGGGAAACTGAAGCTTTCTTT	CASSPLNVSRETEAFF
many	TRBV7-2	TRBJ2-5	TRBD2	TGTGCCAGCAGCCCCGGGAGGGCCGGAGAGACCCAGTACTTC	CASSPGRAGETQYF
many	TRBV6-1	TRBJ1-4	-	TGTGCCAGCAGACTCGGACGATCACCCGCAACTAATGAAAAACTGTTTTTT	CASRLGRSPATNEKLFF
-	TRBV6-2/TRBV6-3	TRBJ2-4	-	TGTGCCAGCAGTAGGACTACCAACATTCAGTACTTC	CASSRTTNIQYF
-	TRBV6-2/TRBV6-3	TRBJ2-1	-	TGTACCAGCAAACAGGCCGGGGTCAATGAGCAGTCCTTC	CTSKQAGVNEQSF
many	TRBV4-1	TRBJ2-7	TRBD1	TGCGCCAGCAGCCAAACCTTATTCGGGACAGGGGCGTCGTACGAGCAGTACTTC	CASSQTLFGTGASYEQYF
many	TRBV6-1	TRBJ2-3	-	TGTGCCAGCTCGGGTAGCACAGATACGCAGTATTTT	CASSGSTDTQYF
many	TRBV19	TRBJ1-6	-	TGTGCCAGTAGTAATTATGGGAATTCACCCCTCCACTTT	CASSNYGNSPLHF
-	TRBV6-5	TRBJ1-1	-	TGTGCCAGCAGTTACCTAGCTGGTGGGAACACTGAAGCTCTCTTT	CASSYLAGGNTEALF
many	TRBV7-2	TRBJ2-5	-	TGTGCCAGCAGCTTCACGAAACAGGCTCAAGAGACCCAGTACTTC	CASSFTKQAQETQYF
-	TRBV27	TRBJ1-4	TRBD1	TGTGCCTGCAGTTCGACAGGACAGGGGTATGAAAAACTGTTTTTT	CACSSTGQGYEKLFF
many	TRBV5-4	TRBJ1-1	-	TGTGCCAGCAGCTTGGATCCTGCCGGGATCTACACTGAAGCTTTCTTT	CASSLDPAGIYTEAFF